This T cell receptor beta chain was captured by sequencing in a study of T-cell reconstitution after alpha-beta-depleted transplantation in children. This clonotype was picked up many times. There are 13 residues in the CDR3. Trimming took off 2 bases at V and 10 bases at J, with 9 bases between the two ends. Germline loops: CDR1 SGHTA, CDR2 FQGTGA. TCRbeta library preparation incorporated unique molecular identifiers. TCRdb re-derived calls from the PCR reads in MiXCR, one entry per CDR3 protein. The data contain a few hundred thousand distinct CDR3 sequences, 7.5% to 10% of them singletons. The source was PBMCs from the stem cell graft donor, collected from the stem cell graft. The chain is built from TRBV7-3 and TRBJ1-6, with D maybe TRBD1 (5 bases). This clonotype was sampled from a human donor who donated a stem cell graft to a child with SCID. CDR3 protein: CASSLRGYSPLHF. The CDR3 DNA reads TGTGCCAGCAGCTTACGGGGGTACTCACCCCTCCACTTT.